This T cell receptor beta chain came from a study of OX40 agonist ivuxolimab in advanced cancers. At the level of the study: Hepatocellular carcinoma, melanoma, renal cell or head and neck cancer was diagnosed in the dose-escalation patients. A partial response was reached by three patients: one with hepatocellular carcinoma and two with cutaneous melanoma. Study-wide results and limits: By week 6 at 0.1 to 3.0 mg/kg, blood CD4+ and CD8+ T cells had expanded clonally.

This table comes from immunoSEQ multiplex PCR, and its TCRdb copy is limited to in-frame clones, with some not included. The sample shows 45,000 or so clones, 70% to 85% of them seen only once. This CDR3 has 16 residues. Germline-derived CDR1 and CDR2 are WNHNN and SYGVQD (reference sequence). The V segment lost 3 bases and the J segment 4 bases; nucleotides outside the gene matches: 6. Worth noting for this clone: No antigen is known for it.

The chain uses TRBV10-1 and TRBJ2-1; 10 nucleotides match TRBD1. The sequencing used CD4+ or CD8+ T cells sorted from blood, collected in a trial of the OX40 agonist ivuxolimab. The receptor was isolated from an adult with an advanced solid tumor such as melanoma, head and neck, liver or kidney cancer. The DNA of the CDR3 is TGCGCCAGCAGTGACCCAGACAGGGGGCGATACAATGAGCAGTTCTTC. Translated, it gives CASSDPDRGRYNEQFF.